This T cell receptor (beta chain) was observed in a study of CD8+ T cells in alopecia areata. CDR1 and CDR2 from the germline V gene are SGHAT and FQNNGV. This CDR3 has 15 amino acids. The V and J ends lost 1 base and 1 base respectively, with 11 bases between them. Extraction and reverse transcription of RNA yielded cDNA as the sequencing template. Libraries were prepared by immunoSEQ multiplex PCR; TCRdb keeps only in-frame clonotypes and omits some of them. The table includes tens of thousands of clones, less than 70% detected once. The sequence derives from a human donor with alopecia areata. The chain employs TRBV11-2 and TRBJ2-7, with D tentatively TRBD1 or TRBD2 (5 bases each). Input material: NKG2D-high CD8+ T cells sorted from blood. As DNA, the CDR3 is TGTGCCAGCAGCTTAGGAGGGGCCGCTTCCTACGAGCAGTACTTC. Protein product: CASSLGGAASYEQYF.